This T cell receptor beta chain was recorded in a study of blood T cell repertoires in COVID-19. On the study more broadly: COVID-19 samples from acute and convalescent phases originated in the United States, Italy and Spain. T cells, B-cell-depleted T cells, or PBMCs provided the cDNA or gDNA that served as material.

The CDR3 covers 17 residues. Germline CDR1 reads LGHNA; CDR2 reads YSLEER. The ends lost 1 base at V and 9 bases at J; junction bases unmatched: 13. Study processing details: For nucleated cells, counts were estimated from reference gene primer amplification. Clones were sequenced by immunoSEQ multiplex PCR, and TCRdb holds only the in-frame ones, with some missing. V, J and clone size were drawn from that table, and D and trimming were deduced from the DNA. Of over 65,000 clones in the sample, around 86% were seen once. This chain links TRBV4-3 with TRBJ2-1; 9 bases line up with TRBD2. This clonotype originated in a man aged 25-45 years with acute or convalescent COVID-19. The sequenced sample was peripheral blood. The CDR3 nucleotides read TGCGCCAGCAGCCAAGTTAAAGGTGGACTAGCGAGTAGTGAGCAGTTCTTC. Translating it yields CASSQVKGGLASSEQFF.